The present entry profiles one T cell receptor beta chain with its context. As yet, its antigen is unknown. Described treatment: some 20 received Ad26.COV2.S at low or high dose, single or two shots; roughly five received placebo; per-sample allocation not given. The samples were gathered on day 63 after the first injection of vaccine or placebo. Within Boston, the person who donated was an adult of 18-55 years. The shot given was an Ad26 vector that makes Wuhan-strain SARS-CoV-2 spike. These data belong to a study of Ad26.COV2.S vaccination and SARS-CoV-2 variants. Libraries were prepared by immunoSEQ multiplex PCR; TCRdb keeps only in-frame clonotypes and omits some of them. The top ten clones hold approximately 3.3% of a sample with 250,000 to 300,000 clones, over 75% of them seen once. Germline V gives CDR1 SGHRS, CDR2 YFSETQ. V was clipped by 5 bases and J by 0 bases, with 9 bases between them. The CDR3 sequence is 14 residues long.

Points from the study as a whole: Comparability of non-spike TCR breadth was observed across vaccine and placebo recipients.

The clonotype originates from a person between 18 and 60 years old who received the Ad26.COV2.S COVID-19 vaccine or a placebo. The rearrangement links TRBV5-1 to TRBJ2-1; no definite D call. Sequencing used peripheral blood, obtained in a trial of Ad26.COV2.S vaccine versus placebo. CDR3 sequence: CASRKDSSYNEQFF. The CDR3 DNA follows: TGCGCCAGCAGGAAGGATAGCTCCTACAATGAGCAGTTCTTC.